This section outlines one T cell receptor (beta chain) sequence together with its context. The data derive from a study of cytomegalovirus exposure and HLA in healthy donors. At the level of the study: Assignment to the Caucasian-associated ancestry cluster applied to around 76% of the approximately 420 genotyped donors.

With 60 Vbeta and 13 Jbeta primers, the PCR was carried out. The method was immunoSEQ multiplex PCR; TCRdb's version includes in-frame clones alone and lacks a portion of them. The sample includes about 140,000 clones, roughly 80% of them seen just once. Germline loops: CDR1 LNHDA, CDR2 SQIVND (reference sequence). This CDR3 region has 16 residues. The V end lost 7 bases, the J end lost 0 bases, and 15 bases lay between the germline ends. Source material: PBMCs. This sequence joins TRBV19 and TRBJ1-4; a weak D match, TRBD1 (6 bases). The sequence derives from a man aged 18-30 years in good health and CMV-seronegative. CDR3 coding DNA: TGTGCCAGTACCGGGGGGCAGGGGACAACTAATGAAAAACTGTTTTTT. This codes for CASTGGQGTTNEKLFF.